This record covers a single TCR beta chain. The CDR3 contains 14 residues. The V gene's germline CDR1 is LGHNT and CDR2 FRNRAP. Trimming at V came to 6 bases and at J to 5 bases, leaving 7 bases not matched to a gene. Sequencing used immunoSEQ multiplex PCR; TCRdb keeps in-frame clones, though not all of them. The table includes about 270,000 clones, about nine tenths detected once. This entry comes from a study of blood T cell repertoires in COVID-19. This clonotype originated in a man aged 50-59 years with acute or convalescent COVID-19. Sequenced sample: peripheral blood. J is TRBJ2-5 and V is TRBV12-5, with 9 bases identical to TRBD1. The CDR3 protein is CASGPGQGQETQYF. The CDR3, as DNA: TGTGCTAGTGGCCCGGGACAGGGTCAGGAGACCCAGTACTTC.